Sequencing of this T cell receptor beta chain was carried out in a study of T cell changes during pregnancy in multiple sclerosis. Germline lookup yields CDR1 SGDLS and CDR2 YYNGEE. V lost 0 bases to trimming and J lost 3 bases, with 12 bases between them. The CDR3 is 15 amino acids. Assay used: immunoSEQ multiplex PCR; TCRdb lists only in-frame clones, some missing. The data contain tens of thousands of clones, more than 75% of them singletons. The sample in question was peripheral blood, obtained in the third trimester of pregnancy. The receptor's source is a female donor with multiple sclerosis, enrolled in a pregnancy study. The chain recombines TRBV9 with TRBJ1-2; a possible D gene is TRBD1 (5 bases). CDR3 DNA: TGTGCCAGCAGCGTAGCCGTGACAGCCTACTATGGCTACACCTTC. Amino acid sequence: CASSVAVTAYYGYTF.